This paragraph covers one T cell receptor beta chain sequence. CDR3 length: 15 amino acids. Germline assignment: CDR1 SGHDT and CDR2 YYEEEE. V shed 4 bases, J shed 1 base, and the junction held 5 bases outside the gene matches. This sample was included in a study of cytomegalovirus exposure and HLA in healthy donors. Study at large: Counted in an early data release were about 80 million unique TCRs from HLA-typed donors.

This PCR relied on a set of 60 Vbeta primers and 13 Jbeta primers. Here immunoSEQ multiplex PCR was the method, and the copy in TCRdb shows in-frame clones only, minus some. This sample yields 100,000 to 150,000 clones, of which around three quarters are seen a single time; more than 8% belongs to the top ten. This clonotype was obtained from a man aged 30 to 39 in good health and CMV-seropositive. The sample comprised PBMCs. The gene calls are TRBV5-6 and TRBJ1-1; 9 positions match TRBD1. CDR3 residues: CASSGLGQGNTEAFF. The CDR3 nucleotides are TGTGCCAGCAGCGGGTTGGGACAGGGGAACACTGAAGCTTTCTTT. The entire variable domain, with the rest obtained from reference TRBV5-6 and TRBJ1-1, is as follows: DAGVTQSPTHLIKTRGQQVTLRCSPKSGHDTVSWYQQALGQGPQFIFQYYEEEERQRGNFPDRFSGHQFPNYSSELNVNALLLGDSALYLCASSGLGQGNTEAFFGQGTRLTVV.